The subject of this entry is one TCR beta chain. What it binds is unknown. Patients showing uncontrolled infection, other autoimmune disease, pregnancy or lactation were ineligible. The sample belongs to a study of T cells in Graves' hyperthyroidism and ophthalmopathy. General observations from the study: Peripheral blood also featured most of the thyroid clonotypes expanded above 0.001.

CDR3 length: 12 residues. CDR1 MNHNS and CDR2 SASEGT come from the germline V gene. Trimming took 5 bases from V and 13 from J; bases not matched to a gene: 6. TCR beta CDR3 regions were amplified from RNA transcripts. During a first-round RT-PCR of the TCR CDR3, the HTBI primer set was used. TCRdb ran MiXCR on the multiplex PCR reads and lists one entry per CDR3 protein. Of about 400,000 distinct CDR3 sequences listed, 14% are singletons. The sample comprised blood. The chain employs TRBV6-1 and TRBJ2-2; 8 positions agree with TRBD1. The receptor comes from a woman under 40 with Graves' ophthalmopathy. CDR3 nucleotide sequence: TGTGCCAGCAGTCAAGGACAGGGCGGGCTGTTTTTT. The encoded protein is CASSQGQGGLFF.